The 30 T cell receptor beta chains below were found in one sample sequenced in a study of cytomegalovirus exposure and HLA in healthy donors. The PCR used 60 Vbeta and 13 Jbeta primers. Using immunoSEQ multiplex PCR, the repertoire was profiled, and TCRdb retains in-frame clones only, with some absent. This sample has tens of thousands of clones; 70% to 75% occur once, and the top ten carry 5% to 6.5%. The sample was PBMCs. The receptors originated from a woman in her 30s in good health and CMV-seronegative.

This clone was picked up a small number of times. This chain links TRBV19 with TRBJ2-5, with 10 bases lining up with TRBD2. The CDR3 has 17 residues. V shed 5 bases, J shed 0 bases, and the junction held 9 bases outside the gene matches. Germline values: CDR1 LNHDA, CDR2 SQIVND (reference sequence). The CDR3 loop is CASSYGLAEFYQETQYF. The CDR3 DNA sequence: TGTGCCAGTAGTTACGGACTAGCGGAATTTTACCAAGAGACCCAGTACTTC.

This clone came up a few times. The CDR3 DNA sequence: TGTGCCAGCAGTTTTGGAACCGGGACAGGGCTGTTTTTT. It specifies CASSFGTGTGLFF. The rearrangement links TRBV27 to TRBJ1-4, with 9 bases fitting TRBD1. The CDR3 consists of 13 residues. After removal of 3 bases from V and 14 bases from J, the junction contained 7 bases not matched to a gene. Germline loops: CDR1 MNHEY, CDR2 SMNVEV (reference sequence).

This chain links TRBV19 with TRBJ1-4; D gene ambiguous. The germline V gene encodes CDR1 LNHDA and CDR2 SQIVND (reference sequence). Trimming removed 3 bases from V and 5 bases from J, with 10 bases in between. The length of the CDR3 is 14 residues. The CDR3 DNA reads as TGTGCCAGTAGTATTATGAGTTCGAATGAAAAACTGTTTTTT. As protein: CASSIMSSNEKLFF.

This clone was found a few times. This chain links TRBV19 with TRBJ1-5; the match to TRBD1 covers 10 bases. Germline V gene sequence: CDR1 LNHDA, CDR2 SQIVND (reference sequence). Trimming took 4 bases from V and 4 from J; bases not matched to a gene: 13. This CDR3 is 18 amino acids long. The CDR3 spells CASSTLETGGQWNQPQHF. The CDR3, as DNA: TGTGCCAGTAGTACGCTGGAGACAGGGGGCCAGTGGAATCAGCCCCAGCATTTT.

The chain links TRBV14 to TRBJ2-2, with 10 nucleotides matching TRBD1. Germline V lookup: CDR1 SGHDN, CDR2 FVKESK. CDR3 length: 14 amino acids. Unmatched junction bases numbered 1, after V lost 4 bases and J lost 5 bases. CDR3 nucleotides: TGTGCCAGCAGCCGGGACAGGGGAACCGGGGAGCTGTTTTTT. Amino acids: CASSRDRGTGELFF.

The CDR3 region has the DNA TGCGCCAGCAGCCAAGTCAACTTGGTGGTCTACAATGAGCAGTTCTTC. It is translated as CASSQVNLVVYNEQFF. This rearrangement joins TRBV4-1 to TRBJ2-1, with no clear D. V was shortened by 1 base and J by 3 bases, with 13 bases between the two germline ends. The CDR3 covers 16 residues. Germline values: CDR1 MGHRA, CDR2 YSYEKL.

The chain is built from TRBV5-1 and TRBJ1-4; D is uncertain. The CDR3 totals 17 residues. Germline loops: CDR1 SGHRS, CDR2 YFSETQ. Trimming removed 0 bases at V and 0 bases at J, with 12 bases between. CDR3 sequence (DNA): TGCGCCAGCAGCTTGGACCAGAAAGAATCAACTAATGAAAAACTGTTTTTT. Amino acid sequence: CASSLDQKESTNEKLFF.

Worth noting for this clone: Its ends do not fully match the called genes, so a read error is possible. This sample includes further DNA sequences coding for the same CDR3. V usage is TRBV15 and J usage is TRBJ1-2; no definite D call. This CDR3 comprises 15 residues. From germline, CDR1 is LNHNV and CDR2 YYDKDF (reference sequence). CDR3 DNA: TGCGCCACCAGCAGAGGAGGGAGTGGGAGCTATGGCTACACCTTC. This sequence encodes CATSRGGSGSYGYTF.

This clone has just one count. This chain uses TRBV28 with TRBJ2-5, with TRBD2 matching 7 bases. The CDR3 runs to 15 residues. V shed 7 bases, J shed 8 bases, and the junction held 16 bases outside the gene matches. Germline assignment: CDR1 MDHEN and CDR2 SYDVKM. The CDR3 region has the DNA TGTGCCAGCACCTACGCTGGACTAGGTCAAGGCACCCAGTACTTC. Amino acids: CASTYAGLGQGTQYF. Full variable domain (outside the CDR3, taken from reference TRBV28 and TRBJ2-5): DVKVTQSSRYLVKRTGEKVFLECVQDMDHENMFWYRQDPGLGLRLIYFSYDVKMKEKGDIPEGYSVSREKKERFSLILESASTNQTSMYLCASTYAGLGQGTQYFGPGTRLLVL.

In its sample, this clone was seen once. The rearrangement uses TRBV6-5 and TRBJ1-2; 9 bases match TRBD1. J lost 11 bases, V lost 3 bases, and 10 bases had no gene match. This CDR3 is built from 14 residues. Looked up from germline, CDR1 is MNHEY and CDR2 is SVGAGI. The CDR3 coding sequence is TGTGCCAGCAGTTATGCCGGACAGGGGTTCCGGTACACCTTC. This encodes CASSYAGQGFRYTF.

In its sample, this clone was seen a few times. This chain connects TRBV28 to TRBJ2-5; 8 nucleotides match TRBD1. CDR1 is MDHEN, CDR2 SYDVKM, per germline. This CDR3 comprises 13 residues. The V segment lost 7 bases and the J segment 4 bases; nucleotides outside the gene matches: 5. The CDR3 DNA sequence: TGTGCCAGCAAGGACAGGGCGAGAGAGACCCAGTACTTC. It encodes CASKDRARETQYF.

Note on this clone: Other DNA sequences of this sample code for an identical CDR3. The chain couples TRBV5-8 to TRBJ1-5; TRBD1 agrees at 8 bases. Germline V gene sequence: CDR1 SGHTS, CDR2 YDEGEE. The trim removed 4 bases at V and 0 bases at J, leaving 9 bases unmatched. CDR3 length equals 17 residues. The CDR3 here is CASSGGTGFYSNQPQHF. The CDR3 nucleotides read TGTGCCAGCAGCGGGGGGACAGGATTTTATAGCAATCAGCCCCAGCATTTT.

The chain joins TRBV7-2 to TRBJ2-3; D gene uncertain. Trimming removed 6 bases at V and 4 bases at J, with 11 bases between. The germline V gene has CDR1 SGHTA and CDR2 FQGNSA. The CDR3 covers 13 residues. As DNA, the CDR3 is TGTGCCAGCAGGAATAGTCTCCCAGATACGCAGTATTTT. Its translation: CASRNSLPDTQYF. Variable domain in full (rest from reference TRBV7-2 and TRBJ2-3): GAGVSQSPSNKVTEKGKDVELRCDPISGHTALYWYRQSLGQGLEFLIYFQGNSAPDKSGLPSDRFSAERTGGSVSTLTIQRTQQEDSAVYLCASRNSLPDTQYFGPGTRLTVL.

CDR3 in DNA: TGTGCCAGCAGCGGGAGCAGCCCCGAGCAGTACGTC. Amino acid sequence: CASSGSSPEQYV. The chain couples TRBV5-4 to TRBJ2-7, with a possible D match to TRBD2 (5 bases). This CDR3 is built from 12 residues. V dropped 4 bases and J dropped 6 bases, with 11 bases sitting between them. Germline CDR1 is SGHNT and CDR2 is YYREEE (reference sequence).

The chain employs TRBV5-4 and TRBJ1-1; 11 bases agree with TRBD1. The trim removed 3 bases at V and 4 bases at J, leaving 8 bases unmatched. The CDR3 runs 16 residues. The V gene's germline CDR1 is SGHNT and CDR2 YYREEE (reference sequence). The CDR3 nucleotides are TGTGCCAGCAGCTCGTCGGACAGGGGGCTGGGCACTGAAGCTTTCTTT. Encoded protein: CASSSSDRGLGTEAFF.

The chain employs TRBV10-3 and TRBJ2-7; tentatively, D is TRBD2 (6 bases). The V and J ends lost 6 bases and 3 bases respectively, with 12 bases between them. The CDR3 contains 13 residues. CDR1 is ENHRY and CDR2 is SYGVKD in the germline V gene. CDR3 DNA sequence: TGTGCCATCAGCCCGGGACTTTACTACGAGCAGTACTTC. Protein product: CAISPGLYYEQYF.

This chain uses TRBV7-2 with TRBJ2-5, with D perhaps TRBD2 (5 bases). With 5 bases removed from V and 7 bases from J, the gap between germline ends came to 17 bases. Germline V gene lookup returns CDR1 SGHTA and CDR2 FQGNSA. The CDR3 sequence is 14 residues long. In DNA form, the CDR3 reads TGTGCCAGCAGCCCGGGATCGGGCAGACGGACCCAGTACTTC. Translating it yields CASSPGSGRRTQYF.

The gene calls are TRBV5-4 and TRBJ2-3; 11 nucleotides agree with TRBD2. Germline V CDR1 and CDR2: SGHNT, YYREEE (reference sequence). The CDR3 covers 18 residues. V shed 0 bases, J shed 2 bases, and the junction held 8 bases outside the gene matches. CDR3 protein: CASSLGPGTSGLTDTQYF. DNA of the CDR3: TGTGCCAGCAGCTTGGGACCCGGGACTAGCGGACTCACAGATACGCAGTATTTT.

This CDR3 reads CASSEMFGGGTQYF. The DNA of the CDR3 is TGTGCCAGCAGTGAGATGTTCGGAGGCGGGACCCAGTACTTC. This chain uses TRBV2 with TRBJ2-5; possibly TRBD2 for D (5 bases). V gave up 3 bases and J gave up 7 bases, with 15 bases separating them. The germline V gene encodes CDR1 SNHLY and CDR2 FYNNEI. The CDR3 sequence is 14 residues long. The full variable domain, its missing parts supplied by reference TRBV2 and TRBJ2-5, is EPEVTQTPSHQVTQMGQEVILRCVPISNHLYFYWYRQILGQKVEFLVSFYNNEISEKSEIFDDQFSVERPDGSNFTLKIRSTKLEDSAMYFCASSEMFGGGTQYFGPGTRLLVL.

This clone was picked up a small number of times. The chain is built from TRBV2 and TRBJ1-6; no clear D. The CDR3 totals 16 residues. V lost 3 bases and J 4 bases, leaving 13 bases between the germline ends. Germline V gene sequence: CDR1 SNHLY, CDR2 FYNNEI. CDR3: CASSDRNPGYNSPLHF. CDR3 sequence (DNA): TGTGCCAGCAGTGATAGAAATCCTGGTTATAATTCACCCCTCCACTTT.

This clone was seen just once. This sequence joins TRBV29-1 and TRBJ1-2, with 7 bases lining up with TRBD1. Germline V CDR1 and CDR2: SQVTM, ANQGSEA. J gave up 0 bases and V 0 bases, and 4 bases lay outside the gene matches. The CDR3 has 15 residues. As DNA, the CDR3 is TGCAGCGTTGAAGATTGGGACAGATCTAACTATGGCTACACCTTC. It translates to CSVEDWDRSNYGYTF.

This chain joins TRBV7-3 and TRBJ2-5, with 7 bases that match TRBD2. V was clipped by 1 base and J by 5 bases; unmatched bases: 1. Germline CDR1 and CDR2: SGHTA and FQGTGA. There are 13 residues in the CDR3. The CDR3 nucleotides are TGTGCCAGCAGCTTAAGGGAGGGGGAGACCCAGTACTTC. Its translation is CASSLREGETQYF. Supplemented by reference TRBV7-3 and TRBJ2-5, the full variable domain reads GAGVSQTPSNKVTEKGKYVELRCDPISGHTALYWYRQSLGQGPEFLIYFQGTGAADDSGLPNDRFFAVRPEGSVSTLKIQRTERGDSAVYLCASSLREGETQYFGPGTRLLVL.

The chain has TRBV2 and TRBJ1-3; D not certain. Trimming removed 6 bases from V and 1 base from J, with 13 bases in between. Germline lookup yields CDR1 SNHLY and CDR2 FYNNEI. The CDR3 loop spans 15 amino acids. The CDR3 sequence is CASSAIRESGNTIYF. As DNA, the CDR3 is TGTGCCAGCAGCGCGATTCGGGAATCTGGAAACACCATATATTTT.

The V and J genes are TRBV30 and TRBJ2-6, with 8 bases fitting TRBD1. Looked up from germline, CDR1 is GTSNPN and CDR2 is SVGIG (reference sequence). Unmatched junction bases numbered 1, after V lost 1 base and J lost 2 bases. This CDR3 has 15 residues. The CDR3 spells CAWSADRAGANVLTF. As DNA, the CDR3 is TGTGCCTGGAGTGCGGACAGGGCTGGGGCCAACGTCCTGACTTTC. The whole variable domain, remainder taken from reference TRBV30 and TRBJ2-6, is SQTIHQWPATLVQPVGSPLSLECTVEGTSNPNLYWYRQAAGRGLQLLFYSVGIGQISSEVPQNLSASRPQDRQFILSSKKLLLSDSGFYLCAWSADRAGANVLTFGAGSRLTVL.

The J gene is TRBJ2-7, the V gene TRBV10-2; D may be TRBD2 (7 bases). V was cut by 3 bases and J by 0 bases, with 15 bases left in between. Germline loops: CDR1 WSHSY, CDR2 SAAADI. The CDR3 is 16 amino acids. CDR3 nucleotide sequence: TGCGCCAGCAGTGATACGGGGGGCTTTAGCTCCTACGAGCAGTACTTC. It specifies CASSDTGGFSSYEQYF.

J is TRBJ2-1 and V is TRBV28; 7 bases fit TRBD2. The V segment lost 7 bases and the J segment 0 bases; nucleotides outside the gene matches: 12. Germline V gene lookup returns CDR1 MDHEN and CDR2 SYDVKM. The CDR3 totals 17 residues. Here the CDR3 reads CASTQPRASGSYNEQFF. The CDR3 region has the DNA TGTGCCAGCACCCAACCGAGGGCTAGCGGCTCCTACAATGAGCAGTTCTTC.

V and J are TRBV10-3 and TRBJ2-7; 8 bases are shared with TRBD1. Germline-derived CDR1 and CDR2 are ENHRY and SYGVKD. Trimming removed 8 bases from V and 0 bases from J; junction bases left unmatched: 3. The CDR3 extends over 13 amino acids. The CDR3 protein is CAIGTGSSYEQYF. The CDR3 nucleotides read TGTGCCATCGGGACAGGAAGCTCCTACGAGCAGTACTTC.

The genes are TRBV7-9 and TRBJ2-7; tentatively, D is TRBD2 (5 bases). V shed 5 bases and J shed 3 bases, with 8 bases lying between them. Looked up from germline, CDR1 is SEHNR and CDR2 is FQNEAQ (reference sequence). The CDR3 totals 12 residues. This CDR3 is CASSPSGYEQYF. CDR3 DNA sequence: TGTGCCAGCAGCCCCAGCGGCTACGAGCAGTACTTC.

The rearrangement uses TRBV21-1 and TRBJ2-7; TRBD2, the D gene given by the table, was not confirmed from the DNA. TRBV21-1 constitutes a pseudogene. The CDR3 has 16 amino acids. The CDR3 is CASSKVGQGGAYEQYV. The CDR3 bases are TGTGCCAGCAGCAAAGTAGGGCAGGGAGGCGCCTACGAGCAGTACGTC.

The V call is TRBV7-9, the J call TRBJ2-7; 7 positions match TRBD2. The ends lost 0 bases at V and 0 bases at J; junction bases unmatched: 8. Germline CDR1 SEHNR, CDR2 FQNEAQ (reference sequence). The CDR3 is 17 residues long. The CDR3 bases are TGTGCCAGCAGCTTAGCGGGAGGGCCCGGGGGCTCCTACGAGCAGTACTTC. Its protein product is CASSLAGGPGGSYEQYF.